This paragraph covers one T cell receptor (beta chain) sequence. This sample was included in a study of blood T cell repertoires in COVID-19. Study-level information: Sources were T cells, B-cell-depleted T cells, or PBMCs; the material itself was cDNA or gDNA.

Participants, about 18 to 90 years old, spanned under 30 US areas. Each participant's cohort was designated according to participant-reported clinical history. In the authors' workflow: Amplification of reference gene primers was used by the study to estimate nucleated cell counts. TCRdb's table, derived via immunoSEQ multiplex PCR, lists solely in-frame clones and lacks some. D and trimming were read from the DNA, whereas the V and J calls and clone size are those reported in that table. The top ten clones hold approximately 4.3% of a sample with 250,000 to 350,000 clones, around 90% of them seen once. The germline gives CDR1 LNHDA, CDR2 SQIVND (reference sequence). Trimming shortened V by 7 bases and J by 6 bases, and 13 bases separated the two germline ends. The CDR3 is made up of 13 amino acids.

The TCR originated in a woman in her late teens or twenties with acute COVID-19. The sequenced material came from PBMCs or T cells enriched from blood (not recorded which). This rearrangement joins TRBV19 to TRBJ1-5; perhaps TRBD1 as D (6 bases). The CDR3 loop reads CASTAGVGQPQHF. The CDR3 DNA reads TGTGCCAGTACGGCAGGGGTAGGTCAGCCCCAGCATTTT.